This entry is about one T cell receptor beta chain. CDR1 and CDR2 from the germline V gene are SGHNT and YYREEE (reference sequence). This CDR3 contains 14 residues. Unmatched junction bases numbered 10, after V lost 9 bases and J lost 6 bases. Assay used: immunoSEQ multiplex PCR; TCRdb lists only in-frame clones, some missing. Here the sample spans some 41,000 clones, over 80% being singletons. The data stem from a study of blood T cell repertoires in COVID-19. Sequenced input: peripheral blood. The chain combines TRBV5-4 with TRBJ2-2, with 8 positions matching TRBD1. The sequence was obtained from a man older than 75 in a cohort sampled during active COVID-19. In DNA form, the CDR3 reads TGTGCCACCAAGTCCCGGGACAGGCCCGGGGAGCTGTTTTTT. Protein: CATKSRDRPGELFF.